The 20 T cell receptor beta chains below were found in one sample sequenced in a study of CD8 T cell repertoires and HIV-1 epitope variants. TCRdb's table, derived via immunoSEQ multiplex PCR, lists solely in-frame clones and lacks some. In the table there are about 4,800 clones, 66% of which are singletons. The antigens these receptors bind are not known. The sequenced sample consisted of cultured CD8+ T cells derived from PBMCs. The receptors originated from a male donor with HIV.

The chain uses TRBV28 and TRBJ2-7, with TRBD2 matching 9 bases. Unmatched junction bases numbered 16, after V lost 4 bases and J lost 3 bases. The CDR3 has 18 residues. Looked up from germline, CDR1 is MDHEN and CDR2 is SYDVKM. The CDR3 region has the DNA TGTGCCAGCAGTTCGGGTCATAGCGGGAGTACCCCGCGCTACGAGCAGTACTTC. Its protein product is CASSSGHSGSTPRYEQYF. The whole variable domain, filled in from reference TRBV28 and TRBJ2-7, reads DVKVTQSSRYLVKRTGEKVFLECVQDMDHENMFWYRQDPGLGLRLIYFSYDVKMKEKGDIPEGYSVSREKKERFSLILESASTNQTSMYLCASSSGHSGSTPRYEQYFGPGTRLTVT.

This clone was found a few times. The CDR3 DNA sequence: TGTGCCAGCACGGCCAGCACCTACGAGCAGTACTTC. This translates into CASTASTYEQYF. This chain joins TRBV2 and TRBJ2-7; no clear D. V was shortened by 7 bases and J by 2 bases, with 9 bases between the two germline ends. The CDR3 contains 12 residues. The V gene's germline CDR1 is SNHLY and CDR2 FYNNEI.

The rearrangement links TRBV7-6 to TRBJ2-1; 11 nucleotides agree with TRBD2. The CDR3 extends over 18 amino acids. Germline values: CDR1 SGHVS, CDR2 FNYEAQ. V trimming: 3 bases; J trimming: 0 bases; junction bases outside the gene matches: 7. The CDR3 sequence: CASSLTSGIVSSYNEQFF. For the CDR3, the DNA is TGTGCCAGCAGCTTGACTAGCGGGATAGTGAGCTCCTACAATGAGCAGTTCTTC.

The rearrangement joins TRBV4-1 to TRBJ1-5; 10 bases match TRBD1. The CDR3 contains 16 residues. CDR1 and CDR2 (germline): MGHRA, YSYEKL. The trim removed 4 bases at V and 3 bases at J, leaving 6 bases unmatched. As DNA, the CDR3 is TGCGCCAGCAGCCGGGAGGGACAGGGGCCCAATCAGCCCCAGCATTTT. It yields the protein CASSREGQGPNQPQHF.

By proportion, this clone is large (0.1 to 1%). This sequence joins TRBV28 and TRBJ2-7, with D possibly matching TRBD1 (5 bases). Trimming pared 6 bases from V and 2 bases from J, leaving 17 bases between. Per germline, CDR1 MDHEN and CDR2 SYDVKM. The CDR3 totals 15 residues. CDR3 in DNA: TGTGCCAGCAGCGAATCAATAGGACAAGCCTACGAGCAGTACTTC. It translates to CASSESIGQAYEQYF.

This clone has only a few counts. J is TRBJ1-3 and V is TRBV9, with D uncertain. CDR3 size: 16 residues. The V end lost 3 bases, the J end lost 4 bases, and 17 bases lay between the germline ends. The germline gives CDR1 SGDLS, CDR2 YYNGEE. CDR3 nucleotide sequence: TGTGCCAGCAGCGAAAGGCTAGGACTGGCAGGAAACACCATATATTTT. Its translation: CASSERLGLAGNTIYF.

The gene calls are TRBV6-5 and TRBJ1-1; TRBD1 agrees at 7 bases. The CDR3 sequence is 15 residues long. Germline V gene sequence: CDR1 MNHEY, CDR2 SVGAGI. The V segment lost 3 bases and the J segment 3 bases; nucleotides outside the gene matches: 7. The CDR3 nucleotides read TGTGCCAGCAGTTATGGGGACAGTCTTCACACTGAAGCTTTCTTT. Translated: CASSYGDSLHTEAFF.

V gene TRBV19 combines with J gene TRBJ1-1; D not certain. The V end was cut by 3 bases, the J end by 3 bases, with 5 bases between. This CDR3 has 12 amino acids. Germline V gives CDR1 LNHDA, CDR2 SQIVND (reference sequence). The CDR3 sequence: CASSIGYTEAFF. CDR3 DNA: TGTGCCAGTAGTATCGGGTACACTGAAGCTTTCTTT.

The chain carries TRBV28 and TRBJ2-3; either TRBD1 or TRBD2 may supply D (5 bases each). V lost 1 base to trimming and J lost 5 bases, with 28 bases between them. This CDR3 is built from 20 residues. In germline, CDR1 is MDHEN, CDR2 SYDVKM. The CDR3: CASSLSDGRGDPNIIDTQYF. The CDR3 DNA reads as TGTGCCAGCAGTTTATCGGACGGTCGGGGCGACCCTAATATAATAGATACGCAGTATTTT.

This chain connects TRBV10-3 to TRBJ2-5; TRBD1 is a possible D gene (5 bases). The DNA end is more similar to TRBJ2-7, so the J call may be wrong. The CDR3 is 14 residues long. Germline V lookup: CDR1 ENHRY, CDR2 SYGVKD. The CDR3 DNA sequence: TGTGCCATCAAAGATGGGGCCAGCTCCTACGAGCAGTACTTC. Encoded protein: CAIKDGASSYEQYF.

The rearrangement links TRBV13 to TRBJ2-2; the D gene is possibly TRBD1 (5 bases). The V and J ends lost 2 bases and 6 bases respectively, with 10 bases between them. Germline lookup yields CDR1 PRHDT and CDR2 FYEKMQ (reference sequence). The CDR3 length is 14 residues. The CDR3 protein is CASSLQGTPGELFF. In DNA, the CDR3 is TGTGCCAGCAGCTTACAGGGTACCCCCGGGGAGCTGTTTTTT.

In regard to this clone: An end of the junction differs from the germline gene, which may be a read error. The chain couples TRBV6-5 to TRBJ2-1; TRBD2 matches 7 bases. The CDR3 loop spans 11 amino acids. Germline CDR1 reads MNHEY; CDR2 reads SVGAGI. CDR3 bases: TGTGCCAGCAAAACCGGGACTATCCATGTCTTC. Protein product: CASKTGTIHVF.

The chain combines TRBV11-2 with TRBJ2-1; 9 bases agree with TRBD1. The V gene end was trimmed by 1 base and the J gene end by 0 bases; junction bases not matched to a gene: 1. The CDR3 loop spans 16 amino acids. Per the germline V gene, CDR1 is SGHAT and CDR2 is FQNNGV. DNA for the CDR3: TGTGCCAGCAGCTTAGCGGGACAGGGCTCCTACAATGAGCAGTTCTTC. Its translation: CASSLAGQGSYNEQFF.

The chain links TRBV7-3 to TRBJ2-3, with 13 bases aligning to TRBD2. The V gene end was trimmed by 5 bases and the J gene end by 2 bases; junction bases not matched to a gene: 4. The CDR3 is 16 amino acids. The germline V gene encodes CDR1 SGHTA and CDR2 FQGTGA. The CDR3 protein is CASSRLAGGSTDTQYF. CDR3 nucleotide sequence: TGTGCCAGCAGCCGACTAGCGGGGGGATCCACAGATACGCAGTATTTT.

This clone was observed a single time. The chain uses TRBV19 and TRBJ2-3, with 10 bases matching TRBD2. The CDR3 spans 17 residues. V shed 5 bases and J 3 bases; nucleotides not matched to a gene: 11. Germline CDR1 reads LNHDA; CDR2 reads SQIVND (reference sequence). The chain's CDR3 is CASSQRLAGTTTDTQYF. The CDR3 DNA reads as TGTGCCAGTAGTCAGCGACTAGCGGGCACCACGACAGATACGCAGTATTTT.

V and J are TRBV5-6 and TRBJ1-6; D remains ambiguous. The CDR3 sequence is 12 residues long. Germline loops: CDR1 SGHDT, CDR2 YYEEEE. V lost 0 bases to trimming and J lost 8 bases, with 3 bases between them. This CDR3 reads CASSLDDSPLHF. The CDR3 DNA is TGTGCCAGCAGCTTGGACGATTCACCCCTCCACTTT.

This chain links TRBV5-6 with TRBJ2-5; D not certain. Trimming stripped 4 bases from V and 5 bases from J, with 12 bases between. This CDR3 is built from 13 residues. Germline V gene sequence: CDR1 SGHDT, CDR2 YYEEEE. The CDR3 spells CASSASGLETQYF. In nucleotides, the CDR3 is TGTGCCAGCAGCGCATCAGGCCTCGAGACCCAGTACTTC.

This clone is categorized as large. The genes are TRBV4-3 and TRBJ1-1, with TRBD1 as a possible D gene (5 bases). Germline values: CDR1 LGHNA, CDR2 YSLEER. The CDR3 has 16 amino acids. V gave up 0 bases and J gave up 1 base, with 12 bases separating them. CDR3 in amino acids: CASSQDVGQGNTEAFF. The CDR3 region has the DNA TGCGCCAGCAGCCAAGATGTTGGGCAGGGGAACACTGAAGCTTTCTTT.

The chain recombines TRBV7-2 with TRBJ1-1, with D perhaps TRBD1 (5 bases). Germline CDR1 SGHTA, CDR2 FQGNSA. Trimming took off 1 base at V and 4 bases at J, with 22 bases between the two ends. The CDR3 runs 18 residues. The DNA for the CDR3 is TGTGCCAGCAGCTTAGGAGGATCATCAATAGGCAGGGCCACTGAAGCTTTCTTT. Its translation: CASSLGGSSIGRATEAFF.

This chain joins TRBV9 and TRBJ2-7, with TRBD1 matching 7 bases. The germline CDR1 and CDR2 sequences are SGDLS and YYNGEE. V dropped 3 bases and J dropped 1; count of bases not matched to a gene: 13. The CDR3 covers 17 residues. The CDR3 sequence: CASSETSQGSPSYEQYF. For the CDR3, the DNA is TGTGCCAGCAGCGAAACCTCACAGGGGAGCCCTTCCTACGAGCAGTACTTC.